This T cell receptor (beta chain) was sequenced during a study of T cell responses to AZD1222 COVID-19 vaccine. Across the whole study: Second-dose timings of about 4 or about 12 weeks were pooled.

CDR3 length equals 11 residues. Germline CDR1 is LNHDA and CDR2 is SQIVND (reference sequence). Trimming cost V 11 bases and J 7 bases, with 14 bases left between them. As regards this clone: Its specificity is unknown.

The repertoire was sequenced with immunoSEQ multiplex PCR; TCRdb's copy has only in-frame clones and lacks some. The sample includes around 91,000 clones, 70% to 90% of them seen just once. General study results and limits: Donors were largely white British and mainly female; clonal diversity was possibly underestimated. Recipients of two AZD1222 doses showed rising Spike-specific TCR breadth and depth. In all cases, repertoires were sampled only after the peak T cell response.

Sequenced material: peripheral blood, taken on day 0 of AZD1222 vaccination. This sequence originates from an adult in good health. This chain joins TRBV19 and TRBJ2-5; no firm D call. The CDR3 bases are TGTGCCTCAAGCCTCCGTGGGACCCAGTACTTC. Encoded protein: CASSLRGTQYF. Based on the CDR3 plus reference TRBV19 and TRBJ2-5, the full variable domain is DGGITQSPKYLFRKEGQNVTLSCEQNLNHDAMYWYRQDPGQGLRLIYYSQIVNDFQKGDIAEGYSVSREKKESFPLTVTSAQKNPTAFYLCASSLRGTQYFGPGTRLLVL.